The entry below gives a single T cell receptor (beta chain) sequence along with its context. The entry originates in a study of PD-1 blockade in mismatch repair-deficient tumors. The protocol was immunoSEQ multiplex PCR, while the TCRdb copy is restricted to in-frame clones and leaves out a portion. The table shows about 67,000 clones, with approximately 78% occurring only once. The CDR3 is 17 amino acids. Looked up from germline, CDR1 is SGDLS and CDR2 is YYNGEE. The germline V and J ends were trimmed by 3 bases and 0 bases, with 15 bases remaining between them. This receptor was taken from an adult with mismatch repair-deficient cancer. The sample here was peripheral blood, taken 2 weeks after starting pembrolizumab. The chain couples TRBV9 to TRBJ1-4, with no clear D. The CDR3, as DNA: TGTGCCAGCAGCGCGTCGACATCGTCTTCAACTAATGAAAAACTGTTTTTT. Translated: CASSASTSSSTNEKLFF.